Below, one T cell receptor beta chain is given with its context. A read error is likely, as this CDR3 ends without the conserved phenylalanine or tryptophan. CDR1 and CDR2 from the germline V gene are MGHRA and YSYEKL. This CDR3 has 19 residues. This sample is drawn from a study of tumor and adjacent non-tumor tissue in lung cancer. TCRbeta libraries were built with three rounds of nested PCR, modified from ARM-PCR. One entry per CDR3 protein results from TCRdb running MiXCR on the multiplex PCR reads. The table has tens of thousands of distinct CDR3 sequences, about three quarters seen once; the top ten hold about 12%. RNA was extracted from bulk tissue without any cell sorting.

This chain links TRBV4-1 with TRBJ2-3, with D perhaps assigned TRBD1 or TRBD2 (6 bases each). The clonotype originates from a woman in her 50s with non-small cell lung cancer. The sample consisted of lung tumor tissue. CDR3 loop: CASSQEEGDVEGSTDTQYL. The CDR3 coding sequence is TGCGCCAGCAGCCAAGAAGAGGGGGATGTGGAGGGGAGCACGGATACGCAGTATCTT.